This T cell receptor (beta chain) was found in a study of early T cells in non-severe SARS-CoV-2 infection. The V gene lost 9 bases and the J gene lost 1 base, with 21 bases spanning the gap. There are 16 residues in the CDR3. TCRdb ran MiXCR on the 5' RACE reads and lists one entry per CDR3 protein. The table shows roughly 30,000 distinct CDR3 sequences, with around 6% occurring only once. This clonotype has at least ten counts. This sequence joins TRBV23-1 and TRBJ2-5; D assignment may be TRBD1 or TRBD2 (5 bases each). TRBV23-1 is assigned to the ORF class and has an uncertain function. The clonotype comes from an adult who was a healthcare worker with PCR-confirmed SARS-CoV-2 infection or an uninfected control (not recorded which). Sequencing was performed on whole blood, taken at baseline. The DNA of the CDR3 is TGCGCCAGACCCCGGGGCAAGGGAGTGTTCCAAGAGACCCAGTACTTC. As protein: CARPRGKGVFQETQYF.